These T cell receptor beta chains were read from a single sample in a study of T cell repertoires in cytomegalovirus infection. TCRdb re-derived calls from the reads in MiXCR, one entry per CDR3 protein. Of more than 200,000 distinct CDR3 sequences in the sample, approximately 9.2% were seen once. The sample comprised PBMCs. Every receptor here comes from a human donor in good health (CMV status not recorded). Some clones in this sample may be carry-over from other donors' samples. Each CDR3 is given with its conserved first and last residue. D genes are given only for firm matches. The size field is filled for only some rows; it gives once, few, many or a size class.

>TRBJ2-3|many|TRBD2|TRBV7-6
TGTGCCAGCAGCTTAGGCGGGAGCATATCCTCAGATACGCAGTATTTT
CASSLGGSISSDTQYF
>TRBJ1-3|many|.|TRBV7-9
TGTGCCAGCAGCGCAGACTGGAGCTCTGGAAACACCATATATTTT
CASSADWSSGNTIYF
>TRBJ1-1|.|.|TRBV19
TGTGCCAGTTCCATCTTCGGGGCGGGGAACACTGAAGCTTTCTTT
CASSIFGAGNTEAFF
>TRBJ1-4|.|.|TRBV5-1
TGCGCCAGCAGCTTGGTAGGGACGCGAGATGAAAAACTGTTTTTT
CASSLVGTRDEKLFF
>TRBJ2-4|many|.|TRBV7-2
TGTGCCAGTCAGGAGGGGGCTTTAGCCAAAAACATTCAGTACTTC
CASQEGALAKNIQYF
>TRBJ1-1|few|.|TRBV6-1
TGTGCCAGCAGTGAAGACAGAAGCCAGGGTGGTAAGAACACTGAAGCTTTCTTT
CASSEDRSQGGKNTEAFF
>TRBJ2-2|many|.|TRBV30
TGTGCCTGGTTCCGTTACACCGGGGAGCTGTTTTTT
CAWFRYTGELFF
>TRBJ2-1|.|.|TRBV6-2/TRBV6-3
TGTGCCAGCAATCAGGATTCCTACAATGAGCAGTTCTTC
CASNQDSYNEQFF
>TRBJ1-2|.|.|TRBV11-2
TGTGCCAGCAGCGCCGACAGGACCTATGGCTACACCTTC
CASSADRTYGYTF
>TRBJ2-7|.|.|TRBV10-3
TGTGCCATCAGTGATGGGGTAGGCTACGAGCAGTACTTC
CAISDGVGYEQYF
>TRBJ2-5|many|TRBD1|TRBV12-3/TRBV12-4
TGTGCCAGCAGTTCAGCCGGGACAGGGGTCCGAGAGACCCAGTACTTC
CASSSAGTGVRETQYF
>TRBJ2-2|.|TRBD2|TRBV5-4
TGTGCCAGCAGCTTGGAAGCGGGGGGTTCCGGGGAGCTGTTTTTT
CASSLEAGGSGELFF
>TRBJ2-3|many|.|TRBV7-2
TGTGCCAGCAGCTTTTTGGGGCGCCTAGATACGCAGTATTTT
CASSFLGRLDTQYF
>TRBJ2-7|many|.|TRBV7-2
TGTGCCAGCAGCATAACCGGGACGGGTCCCTACGAGCAGTACTTC
CASSITGTGPYEQYF
>TRBJ2-2|many|TRBD2|TRBV28
TGTGCCAGCAGCCGGGGGGGACCCGGGGAGCTGTTTTTT
CASSRGGPGELFF
>TRBJ2-7|few|TRBD1|TRBV5-1
TGCGCCAGCAGCCTCGGATGGGGACAGCTCTACGAGCAGTACTTC
CASSLGWGQLYEQYF
>TRBJ2-5|many|.|TRBV19
TGTGCCAGTAGTATCTGGGGGGAGACCCAGTACTTC
CASSIWGETQYF
>TRBJ2-5|few|TRBD1|TRBV7-8
TGTGCCAGCAGTATATTGGACAGGGGGCAAGAGACCCAGTACTTC
CASSILDRGQETQYF
>TRBJ1-2|many|.|TRBV7-9
TGTGCCAGCAGCCAGGCGGGAGTGGCATCAGGTGGCTACACCTTC
CASSQAGVASGGYTF
>TRBJ1-5|.|.|TRBV29-1
TGCAGCGTTGCGGACAGTAATAGCAATCAGCCCCAGCATTTT
CSVADSNSNQPQHF
>TRBJ2-7|many|TRBD2|TRBV20-1
TGCAGTGCTAGAGTCGCGGGAGAAGGCTACGAGCAGTACTTC
CSARVAGEGYEQYF
>TRBJ2-1|many|.|TRBV7-2
TGTGCCAGCACCTATCGATGGGGGGCGCGGAACAATGAGCAGTTCTTC
CASTYRWGARNNEQFF
>TRBJ1-5|.|.|TRBV12-5
TGTGCTAGTGGCCGTAGTAAACAGCCCCAGCATTTT
CASGRSKQPQHF
>TRBJ1-3|many|TRBD1|TRBV19
TGTGCCAGTAGTGCGGACAGGGTGAATGCTGGAAACACCATATATTTT
CASSADRVNAGNTIYF
>TRBJ1-1|medium-sized|.|TRBV6-2/TRBV6-3
TGTGCCAGCAGGCGACAGGAACCGAACACTGAAGCTTTCTTT
CASRRQEPNTEAFF
>TRBJ2-7|few|.|TRBV7-2
TGTGCCAGCAGCTTATTGGGGAAAGGGGCCCTCCACGAGCAGTACTTC
CASSLLGKGALHEQYF
>TRBJ2-7|few|.|TRBV7-8
TGTGCCAGCAGCTTAGGGACAGCTTTTAGCGGGTTTCCTCGCGAGCAGTACTTC
CASSLGTAFSGFPREQYF
>TRBJ2-6|many|.|TRBV28
TGTGCCAGCAGTTTATTCTTCGGTGCCTCTGGGGCCAACGTCCTGACTTTC
CASSLFFGASGANVLTF
>TRBJ2-7|medium-sized|TRBD1|TRBV7-2
TGTGCCAGCAGCCCCCAAGGGACAGCCGTTGGCGAGCAGTACTTC
CASSPQGTAVGEQYF
>TRBJ2-3|.|.|TRBV28
TGTGCCAGCAGCCCACCGTACTGGGCCTACACAGATACGCAGTATTTT
CASSPPYWAYTDTQYF
>TRBJ2-1|few|.|TRBV4-1
TGCGCCAGCAGCCAAGAATGGGGCCGAGATTTTGGCAATGAGCAGTTCTTC
CASSQEWGRDFGNEQFF
>TRBJ2-7|many|TRBD2|TRBV11-2
TGTGCCAGCAGCTTAGTCCCCCCCCCATCTAGCGGGAGCTCCTACGAGCAGTACTTC
CASSLVPPPSSGSSYEQYF
>TRBJ2-7|.|TRBD2|TRBV6-2/TRBV6-3
TGTGCCAGCAGTTACCGGACTAGCGGGAGGAGGCCGCTCTACGAGCAGTACTTC
CASSYRTSGRRPLYEQYF